Reported below is one T cell receptor (beta chain). Its antigen remains unknown. The CDR3 sequence is 15 residues long. Germline V lookup: CDR1 MNHEY, CDR2 SVGEGT. The ends were cut back, 2 bases at V and 2 bases at J, with 11 bases in the middle. These data are taken from a study of blood T cells in healthy people across ages. General observations from the study: Diversity was higher, and naive CD4+ cells more numerous, in long-lived donors than in aged donors.

Isolation recovered at least 7 million PBMCs from every sample. Using a J-beta primer mix together with a sample-barcoded 5' primer, a second PCR was run for about 6 to 11 cycles. TCRdb reprocessed the 5' RACE reads via MiXCR and lists one record per CDR3 protein. The table has under 1 million distinct CDR3 sequences, approximately 48% seen once. Sequenced input: blood. This receptor was identified in a man aged 60-69 years in good health. The gene calls are TRBV6-2 or TRBV6-3 and TRBJ2-3; D is perhaps TRBD1 or TRBD2 (6 bases each). CDR3 in DNA: TGTGCCAGCAGTTACGAACAGGGACTCACAGATACGCAGTATTTT. Translating it yields CASSYEQGLTDTQYF.